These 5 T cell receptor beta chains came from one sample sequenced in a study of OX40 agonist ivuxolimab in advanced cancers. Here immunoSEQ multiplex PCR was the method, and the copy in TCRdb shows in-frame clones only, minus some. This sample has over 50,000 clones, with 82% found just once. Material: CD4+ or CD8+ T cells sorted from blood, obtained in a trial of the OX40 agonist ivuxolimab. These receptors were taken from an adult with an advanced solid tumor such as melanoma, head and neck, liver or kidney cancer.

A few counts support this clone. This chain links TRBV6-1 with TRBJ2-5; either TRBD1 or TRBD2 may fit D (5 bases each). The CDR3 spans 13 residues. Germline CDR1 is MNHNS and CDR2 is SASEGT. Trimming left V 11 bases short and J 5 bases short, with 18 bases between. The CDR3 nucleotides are TGTGCCTGCTTGCAGCCGGGGCGGGAGACCCAGTACTTC. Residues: CACLQPGRETQYF.

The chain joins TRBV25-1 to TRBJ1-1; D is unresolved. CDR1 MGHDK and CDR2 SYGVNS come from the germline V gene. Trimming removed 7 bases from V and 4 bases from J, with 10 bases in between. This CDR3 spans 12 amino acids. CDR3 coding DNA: TGTGCCAGCATCGGTATTGGCACTGAAGCTTTCTTT. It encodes CASIGIGTEAFF.

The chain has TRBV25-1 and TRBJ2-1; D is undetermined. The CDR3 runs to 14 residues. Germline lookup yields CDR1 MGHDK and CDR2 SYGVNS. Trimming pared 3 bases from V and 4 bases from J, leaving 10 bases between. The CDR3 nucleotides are TGTGCCAGCAGTGAGCCTGAACCTTACAATGAGCAGTTCTTC. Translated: CASSEPEPYNEQFF.

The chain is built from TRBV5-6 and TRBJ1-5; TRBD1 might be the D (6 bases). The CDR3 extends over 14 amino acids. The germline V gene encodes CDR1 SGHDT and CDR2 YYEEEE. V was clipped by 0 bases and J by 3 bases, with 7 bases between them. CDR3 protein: CASSLGQVNQPQHF. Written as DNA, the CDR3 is TGTGCCAGCAGCTTGGGACAGGTCAATCAGCCCCAGCATTTT. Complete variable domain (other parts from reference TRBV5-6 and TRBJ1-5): DAGVTQSPTHLIKTRGQQVTLRCSPKSGHDTVSWYQQALGQGPQFIFQYYEEEERQRGNFPDRFSGHQFPNYSSELNVNALLLGDSALYLCASSLGQVNQPQHFGDGTRLSIL.

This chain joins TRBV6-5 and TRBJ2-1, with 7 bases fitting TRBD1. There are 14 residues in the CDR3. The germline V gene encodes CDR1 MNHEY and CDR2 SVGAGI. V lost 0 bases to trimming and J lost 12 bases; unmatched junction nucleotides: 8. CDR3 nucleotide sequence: TGTGCCAGCAGTTACTCGACAAATGGGGACAGGCAGTTCTTC. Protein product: CASSYSTNGDRQFF.